Listed below are T cell receptor beta chains from one sample, sequenced in a study of blood T cell repertoires in COVID-19. Generated by immunoSEQ multiplex PCR, the TCRdb table keeps only in-frame clones and is missing some. The sample includes 180,000 or so clones, about four fifths of them seen just once. Sequencing input: PBMCs or T cells enriched from blood (not recorded which). These receptors were collected from a man aged 50 to 59 who had recovered from COVID-19. Both conserved end residues are part of each CDR3. D genes are given only for firm matches. Only part of the rows carry a size: once, few, many, or a class if the clone is expanded.

v_gene	abundance	d_gene	j_gene	CDR3nt	CDR3aa
TRBV5-1	NA	NA	TRBJ1-2	TGCGCCAGCAGCTTTACTTCTAACTATGGCTACACCTTC	CASSFTSNYGYTF
TRBV14	few	NA	TRBJ1-2	TGTGCCAGCAGCCAAGATCGGCAGGGGCTTGGCTACACCTTC	CASSQDRQGLGYTF
TRBV7-9	NA	TRBD2	TRBJ2-7	TGTGCCAGCAGCTTTAGCGGGCTCTCCTACGAGCAGTACTTC	CASSFSGLSYEQYF
TRBV24-1	NA	TRBD2	TRBJ2-3	TGTGCCACCGGGACTATAGATACGCAGTATTTT	CATGTIDTQYF
TRBV7-2	NA	NA	TRBJ1-3	TGTGCCAGCAGCCCAGGGCCTTTGGCAGGAAACACCATATATTTT	CASSPGPLAGNTIYF
TRBV21-1	NA	NA	TRBJ2-2	TGTGCCAGCAGGTCCTGGGTCGGGACTACCGGGGAGCTGTTTTTT	CASRSWVGTTGELFF
TRBV7-2	NA	TRBD1	TRBJ1-6	TGTGCCAGCAGCTTGGACAGGGCCAATTCACCCCTCCACTTT	CASSLDRANSPLHF
TRBV5-4	NA	NA	TRBJ1-1	TGTGCCAGCAGCTTGGATGAATACAGGGCTTTGAACACTGAAGCTTTCTTT	CASSLDEYRALNTEAFF
TRBV9	NA	NA	TRBJ1-4	TGTGCCAGCAGCGTAGAGGACAAAGAAAAACTGTTTTTT	CASSVEDKEKLFF
TRBV30	NA	TRBD2	TRBJ2-7	TGTGCCTGGAGTGTAGGCGGGGGGGCGTACGAGCAGTACTTC	CAWSVGGGAYEQYF
TRBV5-1	NA	TRBD1	TRBJ2-7	TGCGCCAGCAGCCCCTCCGGGACAGGGATCCTCGAGCAGTACTTC	CASSPSGTGILEQYF
TRBV29-1	NA	TRBD2	TRBJ2-5	TGCAGCGTCCCCCAAGGGTCGGGGACTAGCAGCCAAGAGACCCAGTACTTC	CSVPQGSGTSSQETQYF
TRBV19	NA	NA	TRBJ1-5	TGTGCCAGTAGTGCAGGGGATCAGCCCCAGCATTTT	CASSAGDQPQHF
TRBV7-8	NA	NA	TRBJ1-3	TGTGCCAGCAGCTTAATTGAGTCTGGAAACACCATATATTTT	CASSLIESGNTIYF
TRBV10-3	NA	NA	TRBJ2-2	TGTGCCATCAGTGATCCCGTACGGGGGACTGGCGGGGAGCTGTTTTTT	CAISDPVRGTGGELFF
TRBV30	NA	TRBD1	TRBJ1-1	TGTGCCTGCAAAACGACAGGGGTCACTGAAGCTTTCTTT	CACKTTGVTEAFF
TRBV5-6	NA	NA	TRBJ1-5	TGTGCCAGCAGCGGGGGACTCTTGGGCGGCCAGCCCCAGCATTTT	CASSGGLLGGQPQHF
TRBV28	NA	TRBD1	TRBJ2-7	TGTGCCAGCAGGGGACAGGGCCGCTCCTACGAGCAGTACTTC	CASRGQGRSYEQYF
TRBV9	NA	TRBD1	TRBJ1-4	TGTGCCAGCCAACCCGGGACAGGGGGTGAAAAACTGTTTTTT	CASQPGTGGEKLFF
TRBV19	NA	NA	TRBJ1-5	TGTGCCAGTAGTATAGTGCAGGGAAATCAGCCCCAGCATTTT	CASSIVQGNQPQHF
TRBV5-1	NA	NA	TRBJ1-6	TGCGCCAGCAGCTTGGTGGGCCGCAATTCACCCCTCCACTTT	CASSLVGRNSPLHF
TRBV6-5	few	NA	TRBJ2-1	TGTGCCAGCAGCCTCGGACTAGGGGGTTACAATGAGCAGTTCTTC	CASSLGLGGYNEQFF
TRBV6-5	NA	NA	TRBJ1-1	TGTGCCAGCAGTTACTCAGCCCTGAACACTGAAGCTTTCTTT	CASSYSALNTEAFF
TRBV29-1	NA	TRBD2	TRBJ2-1	TGCAGCGTCATCGGCATCCAGCGGGAGCTGGGCAATGAGCAGTTCTTC	CSVIGIQRELGNEQFF
TRBV6-5	NA	TRBD1	TRBJ1-6	TGTGCCAGCAGTATAACCAGGGGGCAGAATTCACCCCTCCACTTT	CASSITRGQNSPLHF
TRBV18	NA	TRBD1	TRBJ1-6	TGTGCCAGCTCACCGCGACAGGGGGCTAATAATTCACCCCTCCACTTT	CASSPRQGANNSPLHF
TRBV7-6	NA	TRBD1	TRBJ2-1	TGTGCCAGCAGCTCAAACACTCAGGGGGCAAATGAGCAGTTCTTC	CASSSNTQGANEQFF
TRBV28	NA	TRBD1	TRBJ1-1	TGTGCCAGCAGAATACAGGGGACTGAAGCTTTCTTT	CASRIQGTEAFF